This record looks at one T cell receptor (beta chain) sequence and its context. Clones were sequenced by immunoSEQ multiplex PCR, and TCRdb holds only the in-frame ones, with some missing. In the table there are 65,000 to 90,000 clones, 65% to 90% of which are singletons. The CDR3 sequence is 15 residues long. Trimming shortened V by 7 bases and J by 9 bases, and 24 bases separated the two germline ends. This specimen comes from a study of blood T cell repertoires in COVID-19. Across the study: Spain, Italy and the United States supplied samples that represented acute and convalescent COVID-19. Nucleic acid was either cDNA or gDNA, and it came from T cells, B-cell-depleted T cells, or PBMCs.

Sequencing used peripheral blood. The V call is TRBV6-7, the J call TRBJ1-2, with a tentative D call TRBD1 (5 bases). TRBV6-7 carries the ORF label, with uncertain function. This sequence was found in a woman aged 60-70 years with acute or convalescent COVID-19. In DNA form, the CDR3 reads TGTGCCAGCACCCCCGTCGAGGTTGAAGGGGTACGCTACACCTTC. It translates to CASTPVEVEGVRYTF.